The 30 T cell receptor beta chains below come from one sample, sequenced in a study of human T cells and chemical hapten exposure. TCRdb processed the RACE reads anew with MiXCR; each CDR3 protein has one entry. The sample records 90,000 to 120,000 distinct CDR3 sequences, approximately 10% being singletons. Specified time point: patch test 1, 2 weeks after DPC sensitization. The treatment is: therapeutic diphenylcyclopropenone sensitization with weekly scalp DPC. This material consisted of whole blood, taken in connection with sensitization to the hapten diphenylcyclopropenone (DPC). Source of these receptors: a woman between 40 and 50 years old with alopecia areata. Some clones in this sample may be carry-over from other donors' samples.

This clonotype was detected many times. The chain joins TRBV2 to TRBJ1-5; possibly TRBD1 for D (5 bases). CDR3 length: 14 residues. V was cut by 7 bases and J by 6 bases, with 16 bases left in between. CDR1 SNHLY and CDR2 FYNNEI come from the germline V gene. CDR3 nucleotides: TGTGCCAGCAAAGAAGGGGCGGCGGGTCAGCCCCAGCATTTT. Its protein product is CASKEGAAGQPQHF. Looking up the rest from reference TRBV2 and TRBJ1-5 gives the full variable domain: EPEVTQTPSHQVTQMGQEVILRCVPISNHLYFYWYRQILGQKVEFLVSFYNNEISEKSEIFDDQFSVERPDGSNFTLKIRSTKLEDSAMYFCASKEGAAGQPQHFGDGTRLSIL.

This chain joins TRBV4-2 and TRBJ2-7, with 8 bases identical to TRBD2. The CDR3 runs to 16 residues. From germline, CDR1 is LGHNA and CDR2 YNFKEQ. The V segment lost 6 bases and the J segment 1 base; nucleotides outside the gene matches: 11. CDR3 loop: CASSSRGGGGSYEQYF. The CDR3 DNA follows: TGTGCCAGCAGTTCCCGCGGGGGCGGGGGGTCCTACGAGCAGTACTTC.

The chain uses TRBV6-2 or TRBV6-3 and TRBJ2-2; a weak D match, TRBD1 (6 bases). The CDR3 loop spans 13 amino acids. Germline CDR1 is MNHEY and CDR2 is SVGEGT. Trimming removed 2 bases at V and 7 bases at J, with 8 bases between. This chain's CDR3 is CASSYGGGGELFF. The CDR3 nucleotides are TGTGCCAGCAGTTACGGGGGCGGCGGGGAGCTGTTTTTT.

The genes are TRBV19 and TRBJ1-1; 8 bases are a match to TRBD1. The CDR3 covers 16 residues. Per germline, CDR1 LNHDA and CDR2 SQIVND (reference sequence). With 2 bases clipped from V and 2 bases from J, the junction kept 7 bases outside the gene matches. The CDR3 spells CASSIRTGQTNTEAFF. The CDR3 region has the DNA TGTGCCAGTAGTATACGGACAGGGCAAACCAACACTGAAGCTTTCTTT.

A few counts support this clonotype. This chain links TRBV13 with TRBJ1-2, with TRBD1 as a possible D gene (5 bases). The CDR3 is 13 residues long. Germline CDR1 PRHDT, CDR2 FYEKMQ (reference sequence). Trimming left V 0 bases short and J 8 bases short, with 10 bases between. The CDR3 sequence is CASSLGPRDGYTF. The DNA for the CDR3 is TGTGCCAGCAGCTTAGGGCCCCGGGACGGCTACACCTTC.

Concerning this clonotype: A much more abundant neighbour one base away suggests this may be a read error. V usage is TRBV28 and J usage is TRBJ2-7; maybe TRBD1 (6 bases). The CDR3 covers 13 residues. The V gene lost 4 bases and the J gene lost 5 bases, with 12 bases spanning the gap. The V gene's germline CDR1 is MDHEN and CDR2 SYDVKM. The CDR3 reads CASSYRNRDEQYF. The CDR3 DNA reads TGTGCCAGCAGTTACCGGAACAGGGACGAGCAGTACTTC.

This clonotype appeared once. This sequence joins TRBV7-9 and TRBJ2-5; a possible D gene is TRBD1 (5 bases). CDR3 length equals 15 residues. The germline CDR1 and CDR2 sequences are SEHNR and FQNEAQ (reference sequence). V lost 0 bases and J 3 bases, leaving 11 bases between the germline ends. The DNA of the CDR3 is TGTGCCAGCAGCTTAGCGGGTCAGGGAAAAGAGACCCAGTACTTC. This gives the protein CASSLAGQGKETQYF.

About this clonotype: Mismatch with germline at one junction end may stem from a read error. The CDR3 loop reads CASSLGGSYNGQFF. CDR3 bases: TGTGCCAGCAGCTTAGGGGGGAGCTACAATGGGCAGTTCTTC. The chain recombines TRBV7-2 with TRBJ2-1, with D perhaps assigned TRBD1 or TRBD2 (5 bases each). The CDR3 covers 14 residues. Germline CDR1 reads SGHTA; CDR2 reads FQGNSA.

This clonotype was picked up many times. The chain has TRBV25-1 and TRBJ2-4; TRBD1 matches at 8 bases. CDR3 size: 14 residues. The J segment lost 9 bases and the V segment lost 5 bases, leaving 9 bases of the junction unmatched. Looked up from germline, CDR1 is MGHDK and CDR2 is SYGVNS. The CDR3 protein is CASSKGQGISIQYF. The CDR3 nucleotides are TGTGCCAGCAGTAAAGGACAGGGAATCAGCATTCAGTACTTC.

This clonotype appeared a few times. The chain has TRBV6-5 and TRBJ1-2; 7 bases are shared with TRBD1. Germline lookup yields CDR1 MNHEY and CDR2 SVGAGI. The ends lost 0 bases at V and 4 bases at J; junction bases unmatched: 5. CDR3 length: 15 amino acids. The CDR3 protein is CASSYSRQGPYGYTF. The CDR3 DNA follows: TGTGCCAGCAGTTACTCGAGACAGGGTCCCTATGGCTACACCTTC.

This clonotype was observed many times. The chain has TRBV12-3 or TRBV12-4 and TRBJ1-2, with 7 bases fitting TRBD1. The length of the CDR3 is 14 residues. Trimming cost V 6 bases and J 0 bases; bases outside gene matches: 4. The DNA of the CDR3 is TGTGCCAGCAGCCGCGGGACAGCTAACTATGGCTACACCTTC. It translates to CASSRGTANYGYTF.

This clonotype was detected only a few times. The chain uses TRBV29-1 and TRBJ2-3; D is unresolved. The V end lost 4 bases, the J end lost 0 bases, and 5 bases lay between the germline ends. CDR3 length equals 12 residues. CDR1 and CDR2 from the germline V gene are SQVTM and ANQGSEA. The CDR3 here is CSVARSTDTQYF. CDR3 DNA sequence: TGCAGCGTTGCGAGGAGCACAGATACGCAGTATTTT.

This clonotype has ten or more counts. The chain joins TRBV29-1 to TRBJ1-1; 8 nucleotides align to TRBD1. The CDR3 contains 11 residues. The V gene end was trimmed by 4 bases and the J gene end by 10 bases; junction bases not matched to a gene: 5. Germline-derived CDR1 and CDR2 are SQVTM and ANQGSEA. The CDR3 region is CSVGQGARAFF. The CDR3, as DNA: TGCAGCGTTGGTCAGGGGGCGAGAGCTTTCTTT. Full variable domain (missing parts from reference TRBV29-1 and TRBJ1-1): SAVISQKPSRDICQRGTSLTIQCQVDSQVTMMFWYRQQPGQSLTLIATANQGSEATYESGFVIDKFPISRPNLTFSTLTVSNMSPEDSSIYLCSVGQGARAFFGQGTRLTVV.

This clonotype was counted only a few times. J is TRBJ2-7 and V is TRBV5-1; D is tentatively TRBD1 or TRBD2 (6 bases each). The CDR3 runs to 13 residues. CDR1 SGHRS and CDR2 YFSETQ come from the germline V gene. Trimming took 0 bases from V and 4 from J, leaving 8 bases between them. The CDR3 coding sequence is TGCGCCAGCAGCTTGGAGGGGGGTTACGAGCAGTACTTC. This gives the protein CASSLEGGYEQYF.

This clonotype was picked up a small number of times. The chain joins TRBV29-1 to TRBJ1-2; no reliable D call. CDR3 length: 10 amino acids. CDR1 and CDR2 (germline): SQVTM, ANQGSEA. The ends were cut back, 6 bases at V and 6 bases at J, with 8 bases in the middle. The CDR3 nucleotides read TGCAGCGTCGTCGGCAATGGCTACACCTTC. This codes for CSVVGNGYTF.

The chain uses TRBV6-2 or TRBV6-3 and TRBJ1-2; D is undetermined. CDR1 and CDR2 from the germline V gene are MNHEY and SVGEGT. Trimming cost V 7 bases and J 4 bases, with 16 bases left between them. The CDR3 is 14 residues long. CDR3 amino acids: CASTKGRAIYGYTF. CDR3 bases: TGTGCCAGCACCAAGGGCCGGGCGATCTATGGCTACACCTTC.

In this sample, this clonotype turned up a few times. The gene calls are TRBV7-9 and TRBJ1-1; the D is unclear. Germline V gene data show CDR1 as SEHNR and CDR2 as FQNEAQ (reference sequence). Trimming took off 3 bases at V and 4 bases at J, with 15 bases between the two ends. The CDR3 has 15 amino acids. The CDR3, as DNA: TGTGCCAGCAGCTTGGCAATGGGCCTGGGCACTGAAGCTTTCTTT. Its protein is CASSLAMGLGTEAFF. The whole variable domain, remainder taken from reference TRBV7-9 and TRBJ1-1, is DTGVSQNPRHKITKRGQNVTFRCDPISEHNRLYWYRQTLGQGPEFLTYFQNEAQLEKSRLLSDRFSAERPKGSFSTLEIQRTEQGDSAMYLCASSLAMGLGTEAFFGQGTRLTVV.

In its sample, this clonotype was seen a few times. This chain connects TRBV4-2 to TRBJ1-2; D perhaps matches TRBD1 (5 bases). The germline V gene encodes CDR1 LGHNA and CDR2 YNFKEQ. The CDR3 extends over 12 amino acids. V lost 3 bases, J lost 5 bases, and 7 bases lay in between. CDR3 in DNA: TGTGCCAGCAGCCAGAGGGGATATGGCTACACCTTC. This gives the protein CASSQRGYGYTF.

In this sample, this clonotype turned up many times. The rearrangement uses TRBV4-3 and TRBJ1-6; TRBD1 matches at 7 bases. J was trimmed by 6 bases and V by 0 bases; bases with no gene match: 8. Per the germline V gene, CDR1 is LGHNA and CDR2 is YSLEER. CDR3 size: 17 residues. CDR3 region: CASSQEGGRGGNSPLHF. The CDR3, as DNA: TGCGCCAGCAGCCAAGAAGGGGGCAGGGGCGGTAATTCACCCCTCCACTTT.

This clonotype appeared many times. The rearrangement links TRBV25-1 to TRBJ2-1, with 13 bases identical to TRBD2. The ends lost 5 bases at V and 2 bases at J; junction bases unmatched: 3. CDR1 is MGHDK and CDR2 is SYGVNS in the germline V gene. The CDR3 has 16 amino acids. This CDR3 reads CASSRTSGGAYNEQFF. In nucleotides, the CDR3 is TGTGCCAGCAGTAGAACTAGCGGGGGGGCCTACAATGAGCAGTTCTTC.

Points on this clonotype: A junction boundary mismatches the germline segment, possibly from a read error. V and J are TRBV24-1 and TRBJ2-1; 7 nucleotides match TRBD1. The CDR3 is 15 residues long. CDR1 is KGHDR and CDR2 is SFDVKD in the germline V gene. The CDR3 nucleotides are TGTGCCACCAGTGACCAGGGGGTCCTTTACAATGAGCAGTGCTTC. Its translation is CATSDQGVLYNEQCF.

This clonotype occurred many times. The V gene is TRBV23-1, the J gene TRBJ1-5; TRBD1 is a possible D gene (6 bases). TRBV23-1 is flagged as an ORF with uncertain function. This CDR3 comprises 15 residues. V gave up 3 bases and J gave up 11 bases, with 20 bases separating them. The CDR3 sequence is CASSHEGQLRLSQHF. In nucleotides, the CDR3 is TGCGCCAGCAGTCACGAGGGACAACTGCGATTGTCCCAGCATTTT.

This clonotype is a singleton in its sample. This rearrangement joins TRBV7-2 to TRBJ2-4; D is possibly TRBD2 (5 bases). V gave up 7 bases and J gave up 3 bases, with 10 bases separating them. Germline CDR1 is SGHTA and CDR2 is FQGNSA. CDR3 length: 13 amino acids. Written as DNA, the CDR3 is TGTGCCAGCACCCCCCGGGGCAAAAACATTCAGTACTTC. Amino acid sequence: CASTPRGKNIQYF.

This clonotype was recorded many times. V gene TRBV7-2 combines with J gene TRBJ1-5; D call uncertain. CDR3 length: 12 residues. V was shortened by 5 bases and J by 9 bases, with 11 bases between the two germline ends. CDR1 and CDR2 (germline): SGHTA, FQGNSA. The DNA of the CDR3 is TGTGCCAGCAGCCTTGGGCTGCGGCCCCAGCATTTT. Protein: CASSLGLRPQHF.

V is TRBV6-2 or TRBV6-3 and J is TRBJ2-7; D is unresolved. CDR3 size: 11 residues. CDR1 is MNHEY and CDR2 is SVGEGT in the germline V gene. Trimming removed 10 bases at V and 3 bases at J, with 10 bases between. The DNA for the CDR3 is TGTGCCACCATCGACTTCTACGAGCAGTACTTC. This translates into CATIDFYEQYF.

This clonotype was detected many times. The chain couples TRBV7-2 to TRBJ2-5, with 8 positions matching TRBD2. CDR1 is SGHTA, CDR2 FQGNSA, per germline. The V gene end was trimmed by 5 bases and the J gene end by 5 bases; junction bases not matched to a gene: 7. This CDR3 has 14 amino acids. The CDR3 sequence is CASSPTSGFETQYF. CDR3 bases: TGTGCCAGCAGCCCTACTAGCGGATTTGAGACCCAGTACTTC.

This clonotype was detected only a few times. This sequence joins TRBV29-1 and TRBJ2-2; D not certain. CDR3 length: 11 amino acids. V was trimmed by 7 bases and J by 4 bases, leaving 7 bases between them. The germline V gene has CDR1 SQVTM and CDR2 ANQGSEA. CDR3 nucleotide sequence: TGCAGCGGGCGCGTCACCGGGGAGCTGTTTTTT. Encoded protein: CSGRVTGELFF.

The chain combines TRBV6-2 or TRBV6-3 with TRBJ2-7, with unresolved D. The CDR3 is 14 residues long. The ends were cut back, 4 bases at V and 0 bases at J, with 10 bases in the middle. The germline CDR1 and CDR2 sequences are MNHEY and SVGEGT. The CDR3 spells CASSSGPVSYEQYF. CDR3 DNA sequence: TGTGCCAGCAGTTCTGGGCCCGTCTCCTACGAGCAGTACTTC.

This clonotype was seen at least ten times. This chain connects TRBV7-2 to TRBJ2-1; a possible D gene is TRBD1 (6 bases). The germline V and J ends were trimmed by 5 bases and 4 bases, with 21 bases remaining between them. The CDR3 has 17 residues. Germline V gives CDR1 SGHTA, CDR2 FQGNSA. This CDR3 is CASSTNAGTLIYNEQFF. The CDR3 coding sequence is TGTGCCAGCAGCACAAACGCCGGGACACTGATTTACAATGAGCAGTTCTTC.

The V gene is TRBV7-3, the J gene TRBJ1-4; D gene uncertain. V was cut by 1 base and J by 0 bases, with 6 bases left in between. Germline lookup yields CDR1 SGHTA and CDR2 FQGTGA. The CDR3 consists of 15 residues. CDR3 in amino acids: CASSLIPATNEKLFF. CDR3 DNA: TGTGCCAGCAGCTTAATTCCTGCAACTAATGAAAAACTGTTTTTT.